This T cell receptor beta chain derives from a study of regulatory T cells in long-lasting Graves disease. Study-wide points: Persistent disease was characterized by preferential usage of TRBV28, TRBJ1-2 and TRBJ2-5.

Indicated time point: persistent/refractory GD, antithyroid drugs over 5 years with positive TRAb. PBMC RNA was the source of the TCR library. In the case of this clonotype: Its antigen remains unidentified. A far more abundant clone sits one base away, making this likely a read error.

The germline gives CDR1 LGHDT, CDR2 YNNKEL (reference sequence). The J segment lost 5 bases and the V segment lost 4 bases, leaving 11 bases of the junction unmatched. The CDR3 spans 16 residues. Arm-PCR of CDR3 regions and iRepertoire HTBI primers were used to build TCR beta libraries. In the authors' methods: The samples included 62 TRBV and some 15 TRBJ segments. TCRdb itself ran the multiplex PCR reads through MiXCR, one entry per CDR3 protein. The V and J calls here are based on TCRdb, not the publication. The profile shows almost 350,000 distinct CDR3 sequences, around 20% of them singletons. The specimen comprised peripheral blood mononuclear cells (PBMCs), sampled when the disease was refractory, from a patient treated with antithyroid drugs. The receptor was derived from a female donor with Graves disease. J is TRBJ2-7 and V is TRBV3-1, with 10 bases fitting TRBD1. CDR3 loop: CASSPLPGQGMNEQYF. CDR3 DNA sequence: TGTGCCAGCAGCCCGCTCCCGGGACAGGGGATGAACGAGCAGTACTTC.